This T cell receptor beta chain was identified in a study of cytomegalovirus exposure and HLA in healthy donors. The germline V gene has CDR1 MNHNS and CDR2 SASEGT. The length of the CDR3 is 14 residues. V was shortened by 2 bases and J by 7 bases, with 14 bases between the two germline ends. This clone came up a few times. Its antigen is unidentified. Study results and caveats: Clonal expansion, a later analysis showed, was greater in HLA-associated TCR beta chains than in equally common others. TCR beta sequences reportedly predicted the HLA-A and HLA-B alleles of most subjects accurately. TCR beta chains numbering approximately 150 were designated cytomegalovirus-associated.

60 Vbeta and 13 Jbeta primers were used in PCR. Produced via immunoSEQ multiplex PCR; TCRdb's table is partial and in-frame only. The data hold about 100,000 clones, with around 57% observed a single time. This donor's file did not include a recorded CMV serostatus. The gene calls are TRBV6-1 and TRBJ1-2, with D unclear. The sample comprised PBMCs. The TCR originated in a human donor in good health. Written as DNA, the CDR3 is TGTGCCAGCAGTGAATCTCGATCCGGAGTTGGCTACACCTTC. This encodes CASSESRSGVGYTF.